The 4 T cell receptor beta chains reported below all come from one sample, sequenced in a study of CD8 T cells in ankylosing spondylitis. Study-level points and caveats: What seemed typical of ankylosing spondylitis blood was a TCR beta motif built from roughly eight highly homologous variants.

TCRdb processed the 5' RACE reads anew with MiXCR; each CDR3 protein has one entry. In the table there are some 85,000 distinct CDR3 sequences, approximately 9.6% of which are singletons. Their cognate antigens are unknown. Sequenced input: blood, either unsorted or a sorted T cell fraction (not recorded which). These receptors were obtained from a male donor with ankylosing spondylitis.

This clonotype was detected ten times or more. This chain joins TRBV4-1 and TRBJ2-1, with 9 bases matching TRBD2. This CDR3 is built from 16 residues. Germline V gene sequence: CDR1 MGHRA, CDR2 YSYEKL. J lost 1 base, V lost 5 bases, and 6 bases had no gene match. The CDR3 nucleotides are TGCGCCAGCAGCTTCCGGACTAGCGCATCCTACAATGAGCAGTTCTTC. Protein sequence: CASSFRTSASYNEQFF.

This clonotype was observed many times. The chain joins TRBV11-2 to TRBJ1-5; D is unresolved. CDR3 length: 15 residues. V lost 0 bases and J lost 1, with 7 bases in between. Germline V CDR1 and CDR2: SGHAT, FQNNGV. The CDR3 DNA reads TGTGCCAGCAGCTTAGAGGGCGTCAGCAATCAGCCCCAGCATTTT. Its protein product is CASSLEGVSNQPQHF.

This clonotype has ten or more counts. This chain uses TRBV9 with TRBJ1-3; unclear D gene. Germline loops: CDR1 SGDLS, CDR2 YYNGEE. Trimming stripped 4 bases from V and 2 bases from J, with 13 bases between. CDR3 length: 15 amino acids. CDR3 protein: CASSPWTNPGNTIYF. The CDR3 DNA reads TGTGCCAGCAGCCCATGGACTAACCCTGGAAACACCATATATTTT.

The chain couples TRBV30 to TRBJ1-1; perhaps TRBD1 as D (5 bases). V was cut by 1 base and J by 3 bases, with 12 bases left in between. This CDR3 contains 14 residues. Germline CDR1 GTSNPN, CDR2 SVGIG (reference sequence). Here the CDR3 DNA reads TGTGCCTGGAGTGAGGGACCTCAGGACACTGAAGCTTTCTTT. Amino acid sequence: CAWSEGPQDTEAFF.